Shown below are 5 T cell receptor beta chains from a single sample sequenced in a study of CD8 T cells in ankylosing spondylitis. Study-level points and caveats: There was a TCR beta motif, made of several highly homologous variants, that appeared characteristic of ankylosing spondylitis blood.

No antigen has been identified for these receptors. TCRdb re-derived calls from the 5' RACE reads in MiXCR, one entry per CDR3 protein. The sample contains about 540,000 distinct CDR3 sequences, about an eighth of which appear only once. Sequencing was carried out using blood, either unsorted or a sorted T cell fraction (not recorded which). The origin of the receptors is a male donor with ankylosing spondylitis.

This clonotype was seen only a few times. The gene calls are TRBV18 and TRBJ1-5; no firm D call. The V gene's germline CDR1 is KGHSH and CDR2 LQKENI. The V end lost 6 bases, the J end lost 1 base, and 13 bases lay between the germline ends. CDR3 length: 15 residues. The CDR3 DNA sequence: TGTGCCAGCTCGATGTTTGGGGAAAGCAATCAGCCCCAGCATTTT. Residues: CASSMFGESNQPQHF.

This chain joins TRBV20-1 and TRBJ2-4; perhaps TRBD1 as D (5 bases). This CDR3 has 14 amino acids. V was clipped by 0 bases and J by 7 bases, with 13 bases between them. In germline, CDR1 is DFQATT, CDR2 SNEGSKA (reference sequence). The CDR3 sequence is CSARDNTGVNIQYF. The DNA of the CDR3 is TGCAGTGCTAGAGATAATACAGGCGTTAACATTCAGTACTTC.

V is TRBV4-2 and J is TRBJ1-2; 8 positions match TRBD1. The germline gives CDR1 LGHNA, CDR2 YNFKEQ. This CDR3 is built from 15 residues. Trimming at V came to 7 bases and at J to 6 bases, leaving 13 bases not matched to a gene. The CDR3 spells CASNPRTGRQNGYTF. CDR3 coding DNA: TGTGCCAGCAACCCCCGGACAGGGCGACAGAATGGCTACACCTTC.

This clonotype was observed a handful of times. This rearrangement joins TRBV10-3 to TRBJ2-7, with 7 positions matching TRBD1. The CDR3 loop spans 18 amino acids. Losses at the gene ends were 2 bases for V and 3 bases for J; bases not matched to a gene: 16. Germline CDR1 and CDR2: ENHRY and SYGVKD. CDR3 sequence (DNA): TGTGCCATCAGTGAGCTGACAGGGAACCCCACCTCAAACTACGAGCAGTACGTC. Encoded protein: CAISELTGNPTSNYEQYV.

This clonotype was counted only a few times. The chain recombines TRBV20-1 with TRBJ2-1, with D perhaps matching TRBD2 (6 bases). This CDR3 has 15 residues. Germline CDR1 DFQATT, CDR2 SNEGSKA (reference sequence). Trimming left V 0 bases short and J 8 bases short, with 17 bases between. For the CDR3, the DNA is TGCAGTGCTAGAGATGACGGGAGTGGGTCCTATGAGCAGTTCTTC. Its protein is CSARDDGSGSYEQFF.